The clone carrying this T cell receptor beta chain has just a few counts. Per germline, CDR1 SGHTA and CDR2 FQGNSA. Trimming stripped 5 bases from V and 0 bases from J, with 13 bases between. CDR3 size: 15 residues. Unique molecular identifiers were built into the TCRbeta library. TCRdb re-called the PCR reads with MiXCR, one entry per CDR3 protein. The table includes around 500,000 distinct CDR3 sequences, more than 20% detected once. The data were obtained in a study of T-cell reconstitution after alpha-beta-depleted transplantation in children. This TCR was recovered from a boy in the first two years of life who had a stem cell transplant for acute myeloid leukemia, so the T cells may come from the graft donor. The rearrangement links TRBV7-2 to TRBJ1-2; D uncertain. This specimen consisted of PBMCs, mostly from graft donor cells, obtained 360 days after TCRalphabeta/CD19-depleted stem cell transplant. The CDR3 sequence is CASSPGWPANYGYTF. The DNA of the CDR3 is TGTGCCAGCAGCCCTGGATGGCCAGCTAACTATGGCTACACCTTC.